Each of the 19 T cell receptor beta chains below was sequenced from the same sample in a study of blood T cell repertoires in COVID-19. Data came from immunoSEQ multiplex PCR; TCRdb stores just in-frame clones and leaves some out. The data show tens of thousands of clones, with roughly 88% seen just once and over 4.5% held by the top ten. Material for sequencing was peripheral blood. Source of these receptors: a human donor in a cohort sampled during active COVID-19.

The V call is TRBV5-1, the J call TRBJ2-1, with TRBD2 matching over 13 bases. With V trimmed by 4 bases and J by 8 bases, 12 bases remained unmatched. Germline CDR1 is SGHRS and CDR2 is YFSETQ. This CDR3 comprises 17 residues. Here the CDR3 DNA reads TGCGCCAGCAGCGCCGGGACTAGCGGGGAGGGGAAGTATGAGCAGTTCTTC. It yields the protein CASSAGTSGEGKYEQFF.

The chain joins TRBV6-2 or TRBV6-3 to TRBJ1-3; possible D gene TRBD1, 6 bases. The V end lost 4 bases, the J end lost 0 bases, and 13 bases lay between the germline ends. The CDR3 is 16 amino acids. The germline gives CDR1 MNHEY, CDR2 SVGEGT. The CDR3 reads CASSSDRTHSGNTIYF. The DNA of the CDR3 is TGTGCCAGCAGTTCAGACAGGACCCACTCTGGAAACACCATATATTTT.

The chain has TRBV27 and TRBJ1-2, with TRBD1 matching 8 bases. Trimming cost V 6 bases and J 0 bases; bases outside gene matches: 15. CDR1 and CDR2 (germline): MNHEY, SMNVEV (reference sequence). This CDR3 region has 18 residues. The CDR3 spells CASSSYSWTGKANYGYTF. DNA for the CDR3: TGTGCCAGCAGCTCTTATTCTTGGACAGGGAAGGCTAACTATGGCTACACCTTC.

The DNA of the CDR3 is TGTGCCAGCAGCGCCGAGACTAGCGGGGGGGCGTGGTTCTTC. Its translation is CASSAETSGGAWFF. The chain combines TRBV7-2 with TRBJ2-1; TRBD2 matches 14 bases. V lost 5 bases and J lost 15; bases outside the gene matches: 9. Germline values: CDR1 SGHTA, CDR2 FQGNSA. The CDR3 runs 14 residues.

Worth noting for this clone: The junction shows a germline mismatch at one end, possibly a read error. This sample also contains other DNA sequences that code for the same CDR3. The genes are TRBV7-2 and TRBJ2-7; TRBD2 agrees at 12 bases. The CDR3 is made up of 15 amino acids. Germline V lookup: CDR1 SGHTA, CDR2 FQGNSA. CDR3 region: CASSLALAGGYEQYF. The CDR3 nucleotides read TGTGCCAGCAGTTTAGCCCTAGCGGGGGGGTACGAGCAGTACTTC.

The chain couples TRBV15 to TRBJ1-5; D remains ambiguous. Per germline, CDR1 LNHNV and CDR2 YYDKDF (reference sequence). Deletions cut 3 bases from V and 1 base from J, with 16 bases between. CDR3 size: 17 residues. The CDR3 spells CATSSLRGSESNQPQHF. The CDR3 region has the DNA TGTGCCACCAGCAGTCTCCGGGGTTCAGAGAGCAATCAGCCCCAGCATTTT. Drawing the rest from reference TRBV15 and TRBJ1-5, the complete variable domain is DAMVIQNPRYQVTQFGKPVTLSCSQTLNHNVMYWYQQKSSQAPKLLFHYYDKDFNNEADTPDNFQSRRPNTSFCFLDIRSPGLGDTAMYLCATSSLRGSESNQPQHFGDGTRLSIL.

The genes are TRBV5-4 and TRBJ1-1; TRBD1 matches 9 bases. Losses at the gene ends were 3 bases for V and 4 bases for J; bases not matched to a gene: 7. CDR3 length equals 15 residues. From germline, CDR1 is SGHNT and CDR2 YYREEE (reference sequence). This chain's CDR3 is CASSSVTGGVTEAFF. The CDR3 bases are TGTGCCAGCAGCTCCGTGACAGGGGGGGTCACTGAAGCTTTCTTT.

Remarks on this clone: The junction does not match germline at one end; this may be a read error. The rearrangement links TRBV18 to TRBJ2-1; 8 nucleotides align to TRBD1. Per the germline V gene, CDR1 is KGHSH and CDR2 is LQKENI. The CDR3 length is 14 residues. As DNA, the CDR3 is TGTGCCAGCTCACCAGGGACAGGAGACAATAAGCAGTTCTTC. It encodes CASSPGTGDNKQFF.

CDR3 bases: TGCAGCGCTTTGGAGAACTATGGCTACACCTTC. Its protein product is CSALENYGYTF. The chain is built from TRBV29-1 and TRBJ1-2; no reliable D call. The CDR3 extends over 11 amino acids. Looked up from germline, CDR1 is SQVTM and CDR2 is ANQGSEA. V was clipped by 7 bases and J by 2 bases, with 8 bases between them. The whole variable domain, filled in from reference TRBV29-1 and TRBJ1-2, reads SAVISQKPSRDICQRGTSLTIQCQVDSQVTMMFWYRQQPGQSLTLIATANQGSEATYESGFVIDKFPISRPNLTFSTLTVSNMSPEDSSIYLCSALENYGYTFGSGTRLTVV.

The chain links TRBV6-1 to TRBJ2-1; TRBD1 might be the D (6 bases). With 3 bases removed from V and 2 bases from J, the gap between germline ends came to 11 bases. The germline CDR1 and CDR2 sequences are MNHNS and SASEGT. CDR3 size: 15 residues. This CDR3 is CASSEDRRAYNEQFF. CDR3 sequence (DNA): TGTGCCAGCAGTGAGGACAGACGTGCCTACAATGAGCAGTTCTTC.

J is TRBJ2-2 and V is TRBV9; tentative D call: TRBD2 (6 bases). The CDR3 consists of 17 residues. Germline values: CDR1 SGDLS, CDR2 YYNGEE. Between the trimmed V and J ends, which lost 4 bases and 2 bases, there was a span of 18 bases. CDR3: CASSPALGTSNTGELFF. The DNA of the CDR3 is TGTGCCAGCAGCCCCGCACTCGGGACTTCTAACACCGGGGAGCTGTTTTTT.

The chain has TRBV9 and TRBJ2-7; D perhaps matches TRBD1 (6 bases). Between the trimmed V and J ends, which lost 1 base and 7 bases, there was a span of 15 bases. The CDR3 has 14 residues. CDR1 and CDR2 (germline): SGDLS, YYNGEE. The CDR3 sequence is CASSVLQGQGEQYF. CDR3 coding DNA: TGTGCCAGCAGCGTATTGCAGGGACAAGGGGAGCAGTACTTC.

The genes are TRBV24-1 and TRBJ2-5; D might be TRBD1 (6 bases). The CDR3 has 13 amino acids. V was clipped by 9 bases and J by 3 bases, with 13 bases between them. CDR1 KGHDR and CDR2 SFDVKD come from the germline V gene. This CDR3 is CATGGYHEETQYF. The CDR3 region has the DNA TGTGCCACCGGGGGCTACCACGAAGAGACCCAGTACTTC.

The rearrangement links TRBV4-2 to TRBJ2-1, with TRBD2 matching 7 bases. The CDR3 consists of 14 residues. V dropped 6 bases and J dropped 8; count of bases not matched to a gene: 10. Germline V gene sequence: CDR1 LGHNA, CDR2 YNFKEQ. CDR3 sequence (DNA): TGTGCCAGCAGTCCCGGGACTACAGTGGATGAGCAGTTCTTC. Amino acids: CASSPGTTVDEQFF.

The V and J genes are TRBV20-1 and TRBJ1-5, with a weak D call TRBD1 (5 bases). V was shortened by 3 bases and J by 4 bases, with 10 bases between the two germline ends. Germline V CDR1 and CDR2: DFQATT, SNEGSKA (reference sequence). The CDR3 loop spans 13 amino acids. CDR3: CSASGGGNQPQHF. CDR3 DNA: TGCAGTGCTAGTGGGGGGGGGAATCAGCCCCAGCATTTT.

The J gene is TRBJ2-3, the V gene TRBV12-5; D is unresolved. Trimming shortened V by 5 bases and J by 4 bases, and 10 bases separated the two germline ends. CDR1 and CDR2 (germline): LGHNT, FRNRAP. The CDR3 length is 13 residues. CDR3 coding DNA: TGTGCTAGTGGTCAAGAACTCGCAGATACGCAGTATTTT. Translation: CASGQELADTQYF.

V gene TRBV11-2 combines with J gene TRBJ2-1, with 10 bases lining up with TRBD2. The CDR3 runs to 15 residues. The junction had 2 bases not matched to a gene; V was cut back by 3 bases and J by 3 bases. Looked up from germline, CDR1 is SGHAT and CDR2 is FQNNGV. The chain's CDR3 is CASSFRLAGYNEQFF. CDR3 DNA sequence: TGTGCCAGCAGCTTCAGACTAGCGGGCTACAATGAGCAGTTCTTC. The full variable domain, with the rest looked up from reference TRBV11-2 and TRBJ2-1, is EAGVAQSPRYKIIEKRQSVAFWCNPISGHATLYWYQQILGQGPKLLIQFQNNGVVDDSQLPKDRFSAERLKGVDSTLKIQPAKLEDSAVYLCASSFRLAGYNEQFFGPGTRLTVL.

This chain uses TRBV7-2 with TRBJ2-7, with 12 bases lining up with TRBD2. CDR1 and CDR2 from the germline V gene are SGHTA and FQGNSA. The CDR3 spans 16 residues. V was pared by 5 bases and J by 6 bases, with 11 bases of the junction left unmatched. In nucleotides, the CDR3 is TGTGCCAGCAGCGGGAGGGCTAGCGGGGGGGCAACCGAGCAGTACTTC. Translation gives CASSGRASGGATEQYF.

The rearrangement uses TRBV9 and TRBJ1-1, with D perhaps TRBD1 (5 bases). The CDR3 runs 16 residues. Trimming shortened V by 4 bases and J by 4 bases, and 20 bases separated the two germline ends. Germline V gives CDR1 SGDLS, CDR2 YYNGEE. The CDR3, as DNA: TGTGCCAGCAGCACAAGAAGTGGGGGGGAGGGCACTGAAGCTTTCTTT. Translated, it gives CASSTRSGGEGTEAFF.